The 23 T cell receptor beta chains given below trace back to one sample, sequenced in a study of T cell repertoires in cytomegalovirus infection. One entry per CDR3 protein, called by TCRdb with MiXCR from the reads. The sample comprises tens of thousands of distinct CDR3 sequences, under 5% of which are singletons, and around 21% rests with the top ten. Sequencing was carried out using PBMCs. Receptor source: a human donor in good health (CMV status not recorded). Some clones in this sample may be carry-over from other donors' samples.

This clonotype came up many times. DNA for the CDR3: TGTGCCATCCTCGATCTTTCTAATGAAAAACTGTTTTTT. Translation gives CAILDLSNEKLFF. The rearrangement links TRBV28 to TRBJ1-4; no clear D. Germline CDR1 reads MDHEN; CDR2 reads SYDVKM. This CDR3 is built from 13 residues. V was clipped by 10 bases and J by 3 bases, with 12 bases between them.

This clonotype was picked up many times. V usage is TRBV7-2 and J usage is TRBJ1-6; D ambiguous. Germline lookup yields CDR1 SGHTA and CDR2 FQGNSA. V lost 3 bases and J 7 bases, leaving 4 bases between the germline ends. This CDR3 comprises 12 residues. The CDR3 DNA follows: TGTGCCAGCAGCTTTTCCAATTCACCCCTCCACTTT. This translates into CASSFSNSPLHF.

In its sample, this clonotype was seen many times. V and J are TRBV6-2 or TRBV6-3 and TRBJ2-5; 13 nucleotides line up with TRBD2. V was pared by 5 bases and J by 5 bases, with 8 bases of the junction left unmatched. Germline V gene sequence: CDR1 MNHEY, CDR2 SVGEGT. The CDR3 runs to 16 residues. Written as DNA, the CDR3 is TGTGCCAGCAGTGACCCCGGGACTAGCGGGAAGGAGACCCAGTACTTC. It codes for CASSDPGTSGKETQYF.

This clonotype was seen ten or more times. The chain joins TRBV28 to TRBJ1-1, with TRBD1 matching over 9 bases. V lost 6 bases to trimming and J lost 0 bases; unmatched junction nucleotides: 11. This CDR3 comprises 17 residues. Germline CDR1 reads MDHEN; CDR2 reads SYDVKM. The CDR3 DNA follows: TGTGCCAGCAGACGAACCGGGACAGGGTTAATGAACACTGAAGCTTTCTTT. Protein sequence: CASRRTGTGLMNTEAFF.

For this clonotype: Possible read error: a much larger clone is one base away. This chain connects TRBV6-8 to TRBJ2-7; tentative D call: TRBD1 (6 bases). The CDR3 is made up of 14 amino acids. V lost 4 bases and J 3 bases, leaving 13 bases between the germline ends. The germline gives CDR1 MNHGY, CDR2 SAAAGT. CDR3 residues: CASSFGQRVYEQYF. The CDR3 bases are TGTGCCAGCAGTTTCGGACAGAGAGTCTACGAGCAGTACTTC.

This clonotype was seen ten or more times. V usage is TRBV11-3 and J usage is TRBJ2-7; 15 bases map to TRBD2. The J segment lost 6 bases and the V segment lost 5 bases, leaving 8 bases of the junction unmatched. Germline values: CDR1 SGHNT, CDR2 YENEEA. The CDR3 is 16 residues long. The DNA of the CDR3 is TGTGCCAGCAGCCGGACCTCGGGACTAGCGGGAGGCGAGCAGTACTTC. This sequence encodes CASSRTSGLAGGEQYF.

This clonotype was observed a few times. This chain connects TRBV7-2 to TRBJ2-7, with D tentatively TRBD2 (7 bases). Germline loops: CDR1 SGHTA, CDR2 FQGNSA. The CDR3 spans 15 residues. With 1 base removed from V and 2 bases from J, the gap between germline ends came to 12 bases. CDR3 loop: CASSLGFGGPYEQYF. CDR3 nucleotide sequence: TGTGCCAGCAGCTTAGGGTTCGGGGGGCCCTACGAGCAGTACTTC.

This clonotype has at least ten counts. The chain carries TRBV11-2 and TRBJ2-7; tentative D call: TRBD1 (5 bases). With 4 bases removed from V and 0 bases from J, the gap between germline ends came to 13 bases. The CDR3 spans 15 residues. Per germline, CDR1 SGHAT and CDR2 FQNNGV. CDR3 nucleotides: TGTGCCAGCAGCTCCCTAGGGGCGGTCTCCTACGAGCAGTACTTC. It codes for CASSSLGAVSYEQYF.

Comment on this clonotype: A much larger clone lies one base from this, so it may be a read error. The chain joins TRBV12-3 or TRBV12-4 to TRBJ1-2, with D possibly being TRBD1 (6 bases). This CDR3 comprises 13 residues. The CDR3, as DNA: TGTGTCAGCAGTCTGGGGGCAGGGAAAAACTACACCTTC. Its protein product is CVSSLGAGKNYTF.

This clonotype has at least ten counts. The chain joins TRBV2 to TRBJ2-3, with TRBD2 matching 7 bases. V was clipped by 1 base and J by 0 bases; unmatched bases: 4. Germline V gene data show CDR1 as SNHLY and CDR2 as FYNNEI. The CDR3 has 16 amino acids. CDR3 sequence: CASSEGRGRSTDTQYF. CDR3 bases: TGTGCCAGCAGTGAAGGGCGGGGGAGAAGCACAGATACGCAGTATTTT.

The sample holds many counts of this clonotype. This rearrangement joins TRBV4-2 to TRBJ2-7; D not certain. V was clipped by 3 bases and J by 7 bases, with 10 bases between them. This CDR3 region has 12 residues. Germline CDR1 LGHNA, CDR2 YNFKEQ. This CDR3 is CASSQSEAEQYF. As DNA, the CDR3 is TGTGCCAGCAGCCAGTCCGAGGCGGAGCAGTACTTC.

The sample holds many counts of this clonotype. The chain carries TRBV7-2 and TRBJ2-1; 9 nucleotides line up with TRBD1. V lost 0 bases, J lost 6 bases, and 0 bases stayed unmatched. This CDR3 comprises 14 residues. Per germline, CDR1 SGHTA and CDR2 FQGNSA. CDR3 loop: CASSLAGQGNEQFF. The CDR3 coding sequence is TGTGCCAGCAGCTTAGCGGGACAGGGCAATGAGCAGTTCTTC.

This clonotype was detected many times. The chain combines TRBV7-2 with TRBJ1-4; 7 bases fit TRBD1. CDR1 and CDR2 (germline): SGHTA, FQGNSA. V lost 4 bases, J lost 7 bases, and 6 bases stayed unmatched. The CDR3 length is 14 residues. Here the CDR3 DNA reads TGTGCCAGCAGCTCAGGACAGGCGGGTGAAAAACTGTTTTTT. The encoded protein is CASSSGQAGEKLFF.

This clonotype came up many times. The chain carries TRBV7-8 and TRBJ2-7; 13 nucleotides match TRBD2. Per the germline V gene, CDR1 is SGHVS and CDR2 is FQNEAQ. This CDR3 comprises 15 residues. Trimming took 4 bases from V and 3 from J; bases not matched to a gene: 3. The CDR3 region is CASSSGLAGLYEQYF. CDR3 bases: TGTGCCAGCAGCTCGGGACTAGCGGGACTCTACGAGCAGTACTTC.

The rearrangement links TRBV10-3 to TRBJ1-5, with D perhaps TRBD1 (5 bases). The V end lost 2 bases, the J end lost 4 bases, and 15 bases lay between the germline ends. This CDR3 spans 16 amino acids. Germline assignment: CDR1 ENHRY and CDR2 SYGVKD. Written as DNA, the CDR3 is TGTGCCATCAGTGAGCTAGACAGAACCTCAAATCAGCCCCAGCATTTT. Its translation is CAISELDRTSNQPQHF.

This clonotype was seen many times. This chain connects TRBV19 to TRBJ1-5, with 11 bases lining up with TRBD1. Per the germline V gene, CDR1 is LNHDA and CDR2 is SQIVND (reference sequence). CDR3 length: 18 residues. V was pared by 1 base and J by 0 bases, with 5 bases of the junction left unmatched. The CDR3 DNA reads TGTGCCAGTAGTATAGCGGGACAGGGGGGTAATAGCAATCAGCCCCAGCATTTT. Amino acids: CASSIAGQGGNSNQPQHF.

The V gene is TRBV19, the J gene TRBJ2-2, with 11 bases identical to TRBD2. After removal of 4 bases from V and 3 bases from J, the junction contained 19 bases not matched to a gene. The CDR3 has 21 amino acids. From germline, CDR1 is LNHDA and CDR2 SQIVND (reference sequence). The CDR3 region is CASSTSPPSSGRWVDTGELFF. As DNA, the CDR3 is TGTGCCAGTAGTACGTCCCCCCCCTCTAGCGGGAGGTGGGTGGACACCGGGGAGCTGTTTTTT.

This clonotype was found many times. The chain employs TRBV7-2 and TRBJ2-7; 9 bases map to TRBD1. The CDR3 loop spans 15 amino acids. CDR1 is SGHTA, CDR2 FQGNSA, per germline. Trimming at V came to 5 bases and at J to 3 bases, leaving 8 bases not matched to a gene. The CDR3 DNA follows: TGTGCCAGCAGCAAAGGGGGACAGGGTAGCTACGAGCAGTACTTC. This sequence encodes CASSKGGQGSYEQYF.

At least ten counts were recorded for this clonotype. Here the CDR3 reads CASSLSRGRGLTGANVLTF. The CDR3 DNA follows: TGTGCCAGCAGCTTAAGTCGGGGCAGGGGGCTCACTGGGGCCAACGTCCTGACTTTC. The V call is TRBV7-2, the J call TRBJ2-6; 8 nucleotides agree with TRBD1. The junction had 11 bases not matched to a gene; V was cut back by 2 bases and J by 2 bases. The length of the CDR3 is 19 residues. In germline, CDR1 is SGHTA, CDR2 FQGNSA.

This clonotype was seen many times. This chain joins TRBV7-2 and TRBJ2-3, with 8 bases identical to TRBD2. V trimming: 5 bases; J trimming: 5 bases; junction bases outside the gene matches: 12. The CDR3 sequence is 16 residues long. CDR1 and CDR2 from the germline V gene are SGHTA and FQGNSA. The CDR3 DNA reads TGTGCCAGCAGCCGGGGGGGTCAGGGGTTCATAGATACGCAGTATTTT. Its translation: CASSRGGQGFIDTQYF.

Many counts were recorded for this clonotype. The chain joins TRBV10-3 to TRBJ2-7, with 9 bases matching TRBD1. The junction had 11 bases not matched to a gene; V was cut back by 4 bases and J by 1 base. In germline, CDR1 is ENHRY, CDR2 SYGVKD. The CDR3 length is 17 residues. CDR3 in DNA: TGTGCCATCAGTGCCACTCTTACCGGGACAGGGTCCTACGAGCAGTACTTC. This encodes CAISATLTGTGSYEQYF.

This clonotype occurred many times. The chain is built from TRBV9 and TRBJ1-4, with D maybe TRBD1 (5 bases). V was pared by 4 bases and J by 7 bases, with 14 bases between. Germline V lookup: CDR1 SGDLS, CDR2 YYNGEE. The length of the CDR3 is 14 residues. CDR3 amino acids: CASSFSHGAEKLFF. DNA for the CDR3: TGTGCCAGCAGCTTCAGTCACGGGGCTGAAAAACTGTTTTTT.

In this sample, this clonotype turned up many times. The CDR3 here is CASSLATGTNTEAFF. CDR3 nucleotide sequence: TGTGCCAGCAGCTTAGCTACAGGGACGAACACTGAAGCTTTCTTT. The rearrangement uses TRBV7-8 and TRBJ1-1; possibly TRBD1 for D (6 bases). Germline CDR1 and CDR2: SGHVS and FQNEAQ. This CDR3 contains 15 residues. V lost 0 bases and J lost 1, with 9 bases in between.